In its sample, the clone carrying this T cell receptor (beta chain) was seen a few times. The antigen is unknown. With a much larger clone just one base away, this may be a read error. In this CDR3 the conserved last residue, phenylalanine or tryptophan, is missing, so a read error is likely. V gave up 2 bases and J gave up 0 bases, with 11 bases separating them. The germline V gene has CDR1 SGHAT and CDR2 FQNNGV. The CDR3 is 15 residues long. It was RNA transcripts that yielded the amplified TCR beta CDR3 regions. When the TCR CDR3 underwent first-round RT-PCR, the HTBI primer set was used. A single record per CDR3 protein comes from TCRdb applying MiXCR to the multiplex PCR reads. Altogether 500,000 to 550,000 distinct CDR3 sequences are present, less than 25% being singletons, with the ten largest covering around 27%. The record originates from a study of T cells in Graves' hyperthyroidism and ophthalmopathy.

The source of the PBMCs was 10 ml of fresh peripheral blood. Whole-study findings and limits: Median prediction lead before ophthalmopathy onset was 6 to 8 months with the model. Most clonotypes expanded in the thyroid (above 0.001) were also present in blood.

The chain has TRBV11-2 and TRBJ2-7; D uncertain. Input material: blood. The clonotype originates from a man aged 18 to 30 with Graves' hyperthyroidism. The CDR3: CASSLRLSPSYEQYY. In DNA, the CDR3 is TGTGCCAGCAGCTTACGGCTTAGCCCCTCCTACGAGCAGTACTAC.